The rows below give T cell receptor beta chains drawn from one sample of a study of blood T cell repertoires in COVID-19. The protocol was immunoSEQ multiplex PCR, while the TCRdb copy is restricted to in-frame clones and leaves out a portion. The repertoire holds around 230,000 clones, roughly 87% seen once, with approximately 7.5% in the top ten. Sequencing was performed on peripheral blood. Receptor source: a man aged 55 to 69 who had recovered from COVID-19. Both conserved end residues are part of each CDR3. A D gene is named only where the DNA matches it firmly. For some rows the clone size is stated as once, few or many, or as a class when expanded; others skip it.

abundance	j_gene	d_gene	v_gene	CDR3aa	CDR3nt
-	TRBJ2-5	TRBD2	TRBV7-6	CASSLASSGGPSGETQYF	TGTGCCAGCAGCTTAGCGTCTAGCGGGGGGCCCAGTGGAGAGACCCAGTACTTC
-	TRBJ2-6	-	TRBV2	CASWGLRSGANVLTF	TGTGCCAGCTGGGGGCTTAGGTCTGGGGCCAACGTCCTGACTTTC
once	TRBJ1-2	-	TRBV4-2	CASSQGSRVFLTF	TGTGCCAGCAGCCAAGGTAGTAGAGTCTTTCTGACCTTC
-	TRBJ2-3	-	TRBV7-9	CASSPGDSYTQYF	TGTGCCAGCAGCCCGGGGGACAGTTATACGCAGTATTTT
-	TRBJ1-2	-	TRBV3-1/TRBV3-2	CASSQGNRGGGYTF	TGTGCCAGCAGCCAAGGAAATCGCGGTGGTGGCTACACCTTC
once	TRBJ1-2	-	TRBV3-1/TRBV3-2	CASSLKSGNGFHGYTF	TGTGCCAGCAGCCTAAAATCAGGGAACGGGTTTCATGGCTACACCTTC
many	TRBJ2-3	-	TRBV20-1	CSGRGPDTQYF	TGCAGTGGGCGCGGTCCAGATACGCAGTATTTT
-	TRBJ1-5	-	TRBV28	CASSSSSGSFSQPQHF	TGTGCCAGCAGTTCCTCGTCGGGGAGTTTTAGTCAGCCCCAGCATTTT
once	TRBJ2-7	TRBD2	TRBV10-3	CAISELAVEQYF	TGTGCCATCAGTGAACTAGCGGTCGAGCAGTACTTC
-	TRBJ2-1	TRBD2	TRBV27	CASRLAGYNEQFF	TGTGCCAGCAGACTAGCGGGGTACAATGAGCAGTTCTTC
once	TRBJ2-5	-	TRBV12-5	CASGLEGRETQYF	TGTGCTAGTGGTTTGGAGGGGAGGGAGACCCAGTACTTC
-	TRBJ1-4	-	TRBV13	CASSLEPGRSNEKLFF	TGTGCCAGCAGCTTGGAACCAGGGCGGAGTAATGAAAAACTGTTTTTT
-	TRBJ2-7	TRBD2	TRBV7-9	CASSPSGGVWDF	TGTGCCAGCAGCCCCTCGGGAGGCGTGTGGGACTTC
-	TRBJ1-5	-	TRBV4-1	CASSQYPGQNQPQHF	TGCGCCAGCAGCCAATACCCGGGACAAAATCAGCCCCAGCATTTT
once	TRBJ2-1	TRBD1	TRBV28	CASRPTGAHYNEQFF	TGTGCCAGCAGGCCGACAGGGGCCCACTACAATGAGCAGTTCTTC
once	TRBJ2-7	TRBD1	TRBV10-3	CAISRTGDSHEQYF	TGTGCCATCAGTCGAACAGGGGACAGCCACGAGCAGTACTTC
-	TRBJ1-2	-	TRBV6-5	CASSPLRGVNYGYTF	TGTGCCAGCAGTCCCCTCCGGGGAGTTAACTATGGCTACACCTTC
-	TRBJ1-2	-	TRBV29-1	CSVLVSGGQGYGYTF	TGCAGCGTTTTGGTCTCCGGGGGTCAAGGCTATGGCTACACCTTC
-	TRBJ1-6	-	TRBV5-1	CASSLVGAGSSYNSPLHF	TGCGCCAGCAGCTTGGTGGGGGCAGGGAGCTCCTATAATTCACCCCTCCACTTT
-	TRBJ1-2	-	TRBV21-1	CASSKVAGTDYGYTF	TGTGCCAGCAGCAAAGTCGCCGGGACAGATTATGGCTACACCTTC
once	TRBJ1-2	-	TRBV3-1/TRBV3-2	CASSQGAVYGYTF	TGTGCCAGCAGCCAGGGGGCGGTCTATGGCTACACCTTC
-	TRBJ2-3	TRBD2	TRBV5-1	CASSGLAVSTDTQYF	TGCGCCAGCAGCGGACTAGCGGTAAGCACAGATACGCAGTATTTT